Presented here are 30 T cell receptor beta chains from one specimen sequenced in a study of neoadjuvant nivolumab and ipilimumab in lung cancer. The repertoire was sequenced with immunoSEQ multiplex PCR; TCRdb's copy has only in-frame clones and lacks some. The sample contains thousands of clones, less than 75% of which appear only once. Material: tumor tissue, obtained after neoadjuvant nivolumab, alone or with ipilimumab, at or shortly before surgery. Receptor source: an adult with non-small cell lung cancer.

The chain couples TRBV4-3 to TRBJ1-6, with D unresolved. V lost 1 base and J 6 bases, leaving 10 bases between the germline ends. The CDR3 spans 15 residues. CDR1 is LGHNA, CDR2 YSLEER, per germline. The CDR3 DNA sequence: TGCGCCAGCAGCCAAGTGACGGGGTTTAATTCACCCCTCCACTTT. It codes for CASSQVTGFNSPLHF.

V is TRBV4-3 and J is TRBJ2-1; no clear D. V dropped 0 bases and J dropped 9 bases, with 12 bases sitting between them. The CDR3 is made up of 14 amino acids. Germline CDR1 reads LGHNA; CDR2 reads YSLEER. The chain's CDR3 is CASSQDLMVSEQFF. The CDR3, as DNA: TGCGCCAGCAGCCAAGATCTTATGGTGAGTGAGCAGTTCTTC.

This chain connects TRBV7-8 to TRBJ1-2; no clear D gene. Trimming cost V 5 bases and J 3 bases, with 10 bases left between them. The CDR3 is 13 amino acids. The V gene's germline CDR1 is SGHVS and CDR2 FQNEAQ. The CDR3 here is CASSPTWDYGYTF. The CDR3 DNA reads TGTGCCAGCAGCCCGACGTGGGACTATGGCTACACCTTC.

V gene TRBV7-9 combines with J gene TRBJ2-7; D could derive from TRBD1 or TRBD2 (5 bases each). Between the trimmed V and J ends, which lost 1 base and 2 bases, there was a span of 9 bases. Looked up from germline, CDR1 is SEHNR and CDR2 is FQNEAQ (reference sequence). The CDR3 loop spans 14 amino acids. The CDR3 DNA is TGTGCCAGCAGCTTAGGTGGGGGACCCTACGAGCAGTACTTC. Amino acids: CASSLGGGPYEQYF.

This clone came up a few times. The chain uses TRBV7-9 and TRBJ2-1; unclear D gene. Trimming removed 3 bases at V and 5 bases at J, with 11 bases between. CDR3 length equals 14 residues. From germline, CDR1 is SEHNR and CDR2 FQNEAQ (reference sequence). The CDR3 loop reads CASSLSIENNEQFF. The CDR3, as DNA: TGTGCCAGCAGCTTGTCAATCGAAAACAATGAGCAGTTCTTC. Complete variable domain (other parts from reference TRBV7-9 and TRBJ2-1): DTGVSQNPRHKITKRGQNVTFRCDPISEHNRLYWYRQTLGQGPEFLTYFQNEAQLEKSRLLSDRFSAERPKGSFSTLEIQRTEQGDSAMYLCASSLSIENNEQFFGPGTRLTVL.

Only a few counts were recorded for this clone. V is TRBV19 and J is TRBJ2-1, with 7 positions matching TRBD1. The CDR3 runs to 16 residues. V dropped 6 bases and J dropped 0; count of bases not matched to a gene: 8. Germline V lookup: CDR1 LNHDA, CDR2 SQIVND (reference sequence). CDR3 coding DNA: TGTGCCAGTAGCAAGTCCAGGGGGTACTCCTACAATGAGCAGTTCTTC. It translates to CASSKSRGYSYNEQFF.

The rearrangement links TRBV5-1 to TRBJ2-1; TRBD1 is a possible D gene (8 bases). The CDR3 loop spans 18 amino acids. Trimming took 1 base from V and 6 from J, leaving 23 bases between them. Germline CDR1 reads SGHRS; CDR2 reads YFSETQ. CDR3 sequence: CASSLSGGQRQGSNEQFF. CDR3 DNA: TGCGCCAGCAGCTTGTCGGGGGGTCAGAGACAGGGGTCCAATGAGCAGTTCTTC. The full variable domain, rest sourced from reference TRBV5-1 and TRBJ2-1, is KAGVTQTPRYLIKTRGQQVTLSCSPISGHRSVSWYQQTPGQGLQFLFEYFSETQRNKGNFPGRFSGRQFSNSRSEMNVSTLELGDSALYLCASSLSGGQRQGSNEQFFGPGTRLTVL.

The chain links TRBV4-1 to TRBJ2-7; D is unresolved. The ends were cut back, 0 bases at V and 4 bases at J, with 10 bases in the middle. Germline V lookup: CDR1 MGHRA, CDR2 YSYEKL. This CDR3 is built from 14 residues. This CDR3 reads CASSQDQYRYEQYF. The CDR3 DNA is TGCGCCAGCAGCCAAGATCAATATCGTTACGAGCAGTACTTC.

This chain joins TRBV19 and TRBJ1-2; 7 nucleotides line up with TRBD1. Trimming removed 5 bases from V and 5 bases from J; junction bases left unmatched: 8. The CDR3 runs to 14 residues. Per germline, CDR1 LNHDA and CDR2 SQIVND (reference sequence). CDR3 sequence (DNA): TGTGCCAGTAGTCCGGGCGGACAGGTTTATGGCTACACCTTC. Translation gives CASSPGGQVYGYTF. Drawing the rest from reference TRBV19 and TRBJ1-2, the complete variable domain is DGGITQSPKYLFRKEGQNVTLSCEQNLNHDAMYWYRQDPGQGLRLIYYSQIVNDFQKGDIAEGYSVSREKKESFPLTVTSAQKNPTAFYLCASSPGGQVYGYTFGSGTRLTVV.

This clone has more than one count but fewer than ten. The rearrangement links TRBV9 to TRBJ1-2, with D tentatively TRBD1 (5 bases). Germline loops: CDR1 SGDLS, CDR2 YYNGEE. The CDR3 runs 16 residues. The ends were cut back, 4 bases at V and 3 bases at J, with 19 bases in the middle. The CDR3: CASSSRGRGWDYGYTF. CDR3 coding DNA: TGTGCCAGCAGCTCAAGAGGTAGGGGATGGGACTATGGCTACACCTTC.

This chain links TRBV6-6 with TRBJ1-2, with 7 bases fitting TRBD1. The J segment lost 1 base and the V segment lost 7 bases, leaving 9 bases of the junction unmatched. In germline, CDR1 is MNHNY, CDR2 SVGAGI (reference sequence). The CDR3 extends over 15 amino acids. CDR3 nucleotides: TGTGCCAGCAACAAACCGGGACAGAATAACTATGGCTACACCTTC. Its protein product is CASNKPGQNNYGYTF.

This clone occurred once. In DNA form, the CDR3 reads TGTGCCAGCAGCTTAACCGGGACAGGGACTGCCTATGGCTACACCTTC. Its protein product is CASSLTGTGTAYGYTF. The J gene is TRBJ1-2, the V gene TRBV7-2, with 9 bases aligning to TRBD1. The V segment lost 2 bases and the J segment 4 bases; nucleotides outside the gene matches: 8. This CDR3 is 16 amino acids long. Per the germline V gene, CDR1 is SGHTA and CDR2 is FQGNSA. The full variable domain, with the rest looked up from reference TRBV7-2 and TRBJ1-2, is GAGVSQSPSNKVTEKGKDVELRCDPISGHTALYWYRQSLGQGLEFLIYFQGNSAPDKSGLPSDRFSAERTGGSVSTLTIQRTQQEDSAVYLCASSLTGTGTAYGYTFGSGTRLTVV.

The rearrangement joins TRBV10-3 to TRBJ2-2; 7 nucleotides agree with TRBD1. Germline-derived CDR1 and CDR2 are ENHRY and SYGVKD. V dropped 4 bases and J dropped 0; count of bases not matched to a gene: 5. The CDR3 is made up of 16 amino acids. CDR3: CAISVDRISNTGELFF. CDR3 DNA sequence: TGTGCCATCAGTGTGGACAGGATTTCGAACACCGGGGAGCTGTTTTTT.

The chain uses TRBV5-1 and TRBJ2-3; TRBD1 aligns across 9 bases. The germline V gene has CDR1 SGHRS and CDR2 YFSETQ. The length of the CDR3 is 16 residues. V dropped 0 bases and J dropped 0; count of bases not matched to a gene: 2. The CDR3 here is CASSLGDRESTDTQYF. The CDR3 DNA reads as TGCGCCAGCAGCTTGGGGGACAGGGAAAGCACAGATACGCAGTATTTT. The whole variable domain, filled in from reference TRBV5-1 and TRBJ2-3, reads KAGVTQTPRYLIKTRGQQVTLSCSPISGHRSVSWYQQTPGQGLQFLFEYFSETQRNKGNFPGRFSGRQFSNSRSEMNVSTLELGDSALYLCASSLGDRESTDTQYFGPGTRLTVL.

V and J are TRBV7-2 and TRBJ1-5, with no clear D. This CDR3 comprises 12 residues. The V end was cut by 5 bases, the J end by 11 bases, with 13 bases between. In germline, CDR1 is SGHTA, CDR2 FQGNSA. CDR3 residues: CASSRSGVTQHF. DNA for the CDR3: TGTGCCAGCAGCCGAAGCGGGGTCACCCAGCATTTT.

This chain uses TRBV4-3 with TRBJ1-1; D is uncertain. V lost 0 bases to trimming and J lost 7 bases, with 9 bases between them. CDR3 length: 13 amino acids. Germline CDR1 reads LGHNA; CDR2 reads YSLEER. The CDR3 bases are TGCGCCAGCAGCCAAGATCGGGCATATGAAGCTTTCTTT. As protein: CASSQDRAYEAFF.

The V gene is TRBV6-5, the J gene TRBJ1-3, with D unresolved. The CDR3 runs to 12 residues. V lost 7 bases and J lost 9, with 13 bases in between. Germline V lookup: CDR1 MNHEY, CDR2 SVGAGI. The CDR3 nucleotides read TGTGCCAGCACTCAGCCGGGCCCCACCATATATTTT. This translates into CASTQPGPTIYF.

The rearrangement joins TRBV5-4 to TRBJ2-3; 8 positions match TRBD1. J was trimmed by 1 base and V by 3 bases; bases with no gene match: 1. CDR1 SGHNT and CDR2 YYREEE come from the germline V gene (reference sequence). CDR3 length: 14 residues. CDR3 region: CASSSTGGTDTQYF. The CDR3 DNA sequence: TGTGCCAGCAGCTCGACAGGGGGCACAGATACGCAGTATTTT. Full variable domain (rest looked up from reference TRBV5-4 and TRBJ2-3): ETGVTQSPTHLIKTRGQQVTLRCSSQSGHNTVSWYQQALGQGPQFIFQYYREEENGRGNFPPRFSGLQFPNYSSELNVNALELDDSALYLCASSSTGGTDTQYFGPGTRLTVL.

The J gene is TRBJ2-3, the V gene TRBV9; the D is unclear. Germline V gene sequence: CDR1 SGDLS, CDR2 YYNGEE. The CDR3 length is 12 residues. Trimming took off 1 base at V and 8 bases at J, with 8 bases between the two ends. The CDR3 is CASSVSGGTQYF. The CDR3 nucleotides are TGTGCCAGCAGCGTATCGGGCGGTACGCAGTATTTT. The variable domain in full, with the rest retrieved from reference TRBV9 and TRBJ2-3, is DSGVTQTPKHLITATGQRVTLRCSPRSGDLSVYWYQQSLDQGLQFLIQYYNGEERAKGNILERFSAQQFPDLHSELNLSSLELGDSALYFCASSVSGGTQYFGPGTRLTVL.

This clone was recorded a few times. The J gene is TRBJ2-1, the V gene TRBV11-2; D not resolved. The CDR3 extends over 12 amino acids. The V end was cut by 0 bases, the J end by 8 bases, with 5 bases between. The germline gives CDR1 SGHAT, CDR2 FQNNGV. CDR3 sequence (DNA): TGTGCCAGCAGCTTAGATCAAGATGAGCAGTTCTTC. Its protein product is CASSLDQDEQFF. Drawing the rest from reference TRBV11-2 and TRBJ2-1, the complete variable domain is EAGVAQSPRYKIIEKRQSVAFWCNPISGHATLYWYQQILGQGPKLLIQFQNNGVVDDSQLPKDRFSAERLKGVDSTLKIQPAKLEDSAVYLCASSLDQDEQFFGPGTRLTVL.

The chain is built from TRBV6-6 and TRBJ1-1; D call uncertain. Trimming stripped 7 bases from V and 1 base from J, with 13 bases between. The CDR3 totals 14 residues. From germline, CDR1 is MNHNY and CDR2 SVGAGI (reference sequence). The DNA for the CDR3 is TGTGCCAGCACCTGGGAGGGATGGAACACTGAAGCTTTCTTT. Protein sequence: CASTWEGWNTEAFF.

This sequence joins TRBV9 and TRBJ1-4; TRBD1 is a possible D gene (6 bases). This CDR3 region has 14 residues. Germline values: CDR1 SGDLS, CDR2 YYNGEE. Trimming stripped 6 bases from V and 3 bases from J, with 12 bases between. The CDR3 loop reads CASNQQGANEKLFF. Here the CDR3 DNA reads TGTGCCAGCAACCAACAGGGTGCTAATGAAAAACTGTTTTTT. The full variable domain, rest sourced from reference TRBV9 and TRBJ1-4, is DSGVTQTPKHLITATGQRVTLRCSPRSGDLSVYWYQQSLDQGLQFLIQYYNGEERAKGNILERFSAQQFPDLHSELNLSSLELGDSALYFCASNQQGANEKLFFGSGTQLSVL.

J is TRBJ2-1 and V is TRBV5-1; D is possibly TRBD1 (6 bases). This CDR3 has 15 residues. From germline, CDR1 is SGHRS and CDR2 YFSETQ. The ends were cut back, 0 bases at V and 7 bases at J, with 14 bases in the middle. The CDR3: CASSLGQAAENEQFF. The CDR3 region has the DNA TGCGCCAGCAGCTTGGGACAGGCCGCAGAGAATGAGCAGTTCTTC.

The chain recombines TRBV27 with TRBJ1-5, with D possibly being TRBD1 (6 bases). The germline gives CDR1 MNHEY, CDR2 SMNVEV (reference sequence). V was pared by 2 bases and J by 5 bases, with 7 bases between. The CDR3 contains 13 residues. The CDR3 DNA is TGTGCCAGCAGTTTAGGGGGCCATCAGCCCCAGCATTTT. It codes for CASSLGGHQPQHF.

This chain uses TRBV4-3 with TRBJ1-1; possible D gene TRBD1, 6 bases. The CDR3 loop spans 13 amino acids. V lost 0 bases and J 12 bases, leaving 14 bases between the germline ends. CDR1 LGHNA and CDR2 YSLEER come from the germline V gene. The CDR3 is CASSQERGRVTFF. DNA for the CDR3: TGCGCCAGCAGCCAAGAAAGGGGGAGGGTGACTTTCTTT.

The chain links TRBV4-3 to TRBJ1-2; D is ambiguous. The CDR3 contains 15 residues. From germline, CDR1 is LGHNA and CDR2 YSLEER. V was trimmed by 1 base and J by 6 bases, leaving 15 bases between them. The CDR3 loop is CASSQGSVSVDGYTF. The CDR3 nucleotides read TGCGCCAGCAGCCAAGGTTCCGTGTCTGTGGATGGCTACACCTTC.

CDR3 sequence (DNA): TGTGCCAGCAGTCCTGGGGCTGGAAGAGAGGGGATATATGGCTACACCTTC. Its protein is CASSPGAGREGIYGYTF. This sequence joins TRBV5-6 and TRBJ1-2, with D possibly being TRBD1 (5 bases). V lost 5 bases to trimming and J lost 5 bases, with 25 bases between them. This CDR3 is 17 amino acids long. The germline V gene encodes CDR1 SGHDT and CDR2 YYEEEE. Full variable domain (outside the CDR3, taken from reference TRBV5-6 and TRBJ1-2): DAGVTQSPTHLIKTRGQQVTLRCSPKSGHDTVSWYQQALGQGPQFIFQYYEEEERQRGNFPDRFSGHQFPNYSSELNVNALLLGDSALYLCASSPGAGREGIYGYTFGSGTRLTVV.

This clone was recorded a few times. This chain links TRBV13 with TRBJ1-1; D might be TRBD1 (5 bases). The CDR3 covers 14 residues. The germline V gene has CDR1 PRHDT and CDR2 FYEKMQ (reference sequence). V lost 5 bases and J 1 base, leaving 11 bases between the germline ends. CDR3: CASSPGQPNTEAFF. For the CDR3, the DNA is TGTGCCAGCAGCCCCGGACAACCGAACACTGAAGCTTTCTTT.

This clone was recorded once. This chain connects TRBV10-3 to TRBJ1-1; 10 bases fit TRBD1. The CDR3 extends over 13 amino acids. CDR1 and CDR2 from the germline V gene are ENHRY and SYGVKD. Trimming removed 10 bases from V and 7 bases from J; junction bases left unmatched: 9. CDR3 sequence (DNA): TGTGCCACCTTAACGACAGGGGGCGGTGAAGCTTTCTTT. It codes for CATLTTGGGEAFF.

The CDR3 DNA reads as TGCAGCGTCCTCCCTAACCGGGGACAAGCTGGCTATGGCTACACCTTC. Amino acids: CSVLPNRGQAGYGYTF. The chain recombines TRBV29-1 with TRBJ1-2, with D perhaps matching TRBD1 (6 bases). The CDR3 length is 16 residues. CDR1 SQVTM and CDR2 ANQGSEA come from the germline V gene. V shed 6 bases and J shed 4 bases, with 24 bases lying between them. Full variable domain (rest looked up from reference TRBV29-1 and TRBJ1-2): SAVISQKPSRDICQRGTSLTIQCQVDSQVTMMFWYRQQPGQSLTLIATANQGSEATYESGFVIDKFPISRPNLTFSTLTVSNMSPEDSSIYLCSVLPNRGQAGYGYTFGSGTRLTVV.